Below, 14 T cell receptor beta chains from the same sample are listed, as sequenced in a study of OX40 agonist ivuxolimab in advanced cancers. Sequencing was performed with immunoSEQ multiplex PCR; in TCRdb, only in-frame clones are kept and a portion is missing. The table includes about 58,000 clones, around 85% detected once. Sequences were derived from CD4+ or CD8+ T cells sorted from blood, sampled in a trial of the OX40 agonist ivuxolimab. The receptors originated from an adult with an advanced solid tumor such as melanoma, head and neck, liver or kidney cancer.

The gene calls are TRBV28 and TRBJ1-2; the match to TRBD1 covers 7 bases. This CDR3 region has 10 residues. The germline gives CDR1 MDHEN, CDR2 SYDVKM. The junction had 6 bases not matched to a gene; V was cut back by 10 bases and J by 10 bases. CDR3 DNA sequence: TGTGCCACCGACAGGGACAACTACACCTTC. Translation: CATDRDNYTF.

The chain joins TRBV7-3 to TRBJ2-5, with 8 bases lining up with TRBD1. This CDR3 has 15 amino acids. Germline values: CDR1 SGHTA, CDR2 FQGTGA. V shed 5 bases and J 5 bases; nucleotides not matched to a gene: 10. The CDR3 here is CASSPQDRAGETQYF. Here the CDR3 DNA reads TGTGCCAGCAGCCCCCAGGACAGGGCCGGGGAGACCCAGTACTTC.

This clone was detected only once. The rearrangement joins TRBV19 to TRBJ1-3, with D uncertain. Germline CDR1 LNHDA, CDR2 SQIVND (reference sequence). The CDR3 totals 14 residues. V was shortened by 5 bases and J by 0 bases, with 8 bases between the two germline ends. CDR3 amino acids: CASSRSSSGNTIYF. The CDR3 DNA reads TGTGCCAGTAGTCGGTCCTCCTCTGGAAACACCATATATTTT.

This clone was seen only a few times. In DNA form, the CDR3 reads TGTGCCAGCAGCTTAGGCGGGAGGAGTAATAATGAGCAGTTCTTC. Residues: CASSLGGRSNNEQFF. This sequence joins TRBV7-6 and TRBJ2-1; 8 bases agree with TRBD2. This CDR3 has 15 amino acids. Trimming removed 1 base from V and 7 bases from J; junction bases left unmatched: 6. Germline CDR1 reads SGHVS; CDR2 reads FNYEAQ. Based on the CDR3 plus reference TRBV7-6 and TRBJ2-1, the full variable domain is GAGVSQSPRYKVTKRGQDVALRCDPISGHVSLYWYRQALGQGPEFLTYFNYEAQQDKSGLPNDRFSAERPEGSISTLTIQRTEQRDSAMYRCASSLGGRSNNEQFFGPGTRLTVL.

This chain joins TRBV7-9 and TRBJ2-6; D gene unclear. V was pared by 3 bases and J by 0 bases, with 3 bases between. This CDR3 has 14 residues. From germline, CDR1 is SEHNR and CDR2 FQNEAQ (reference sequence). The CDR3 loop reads CASSLGSGANVLTF. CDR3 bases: TGTGCCAGCAGCTTGGGCTCTGGGGCCAACGTCCTGACTTTC.

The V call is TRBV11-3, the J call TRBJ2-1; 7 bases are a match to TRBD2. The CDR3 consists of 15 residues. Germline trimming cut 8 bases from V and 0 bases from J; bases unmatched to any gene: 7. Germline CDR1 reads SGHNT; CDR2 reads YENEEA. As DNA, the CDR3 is TGTGCCAGCGGCGTAGGCGGGAGCTCCTACAATGAGCAGTTCTTC. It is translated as CASGVGGSSYNEQFF.

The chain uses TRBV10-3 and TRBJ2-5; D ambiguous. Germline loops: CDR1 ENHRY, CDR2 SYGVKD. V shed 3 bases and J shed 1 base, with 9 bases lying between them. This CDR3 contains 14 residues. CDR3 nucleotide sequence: TGTGCCATCAGTGATGGGGATCGCCAAGAGACCCAGTACTTC. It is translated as CAISDGDRQETQYF.

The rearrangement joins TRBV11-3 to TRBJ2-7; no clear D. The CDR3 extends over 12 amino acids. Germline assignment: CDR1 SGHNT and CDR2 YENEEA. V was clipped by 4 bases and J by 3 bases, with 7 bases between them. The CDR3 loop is CASSSDNYEQYF. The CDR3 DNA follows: TGTGCCAGCAGCTCCGACAACTACGAGCAGTACTTC.

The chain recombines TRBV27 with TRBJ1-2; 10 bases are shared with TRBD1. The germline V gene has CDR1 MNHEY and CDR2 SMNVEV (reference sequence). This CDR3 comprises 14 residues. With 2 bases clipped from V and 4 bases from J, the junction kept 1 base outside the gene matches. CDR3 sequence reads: CASSLGTGAYGYTF. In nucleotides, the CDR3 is TGTGCCAGCAGTTTAGGGACAGGGGCCTATGGCTACACCTTC.

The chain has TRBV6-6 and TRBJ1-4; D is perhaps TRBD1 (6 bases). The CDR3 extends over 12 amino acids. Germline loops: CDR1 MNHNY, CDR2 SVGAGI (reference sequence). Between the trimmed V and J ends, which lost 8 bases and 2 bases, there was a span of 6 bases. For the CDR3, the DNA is TGTGCCAGCGGGGGCACTAATGAAAAACTGTTTTTT. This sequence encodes CASGGTNEKLFF.

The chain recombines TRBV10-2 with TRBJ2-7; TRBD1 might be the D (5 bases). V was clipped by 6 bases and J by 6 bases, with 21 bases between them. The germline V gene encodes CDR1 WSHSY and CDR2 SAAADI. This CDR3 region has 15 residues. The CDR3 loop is CASSRAGQAGGEQYF. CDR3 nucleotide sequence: TGCGCCAGCAGCCGAGCCGGACAAGCCGGCGGCGAGCAGTACTTC.

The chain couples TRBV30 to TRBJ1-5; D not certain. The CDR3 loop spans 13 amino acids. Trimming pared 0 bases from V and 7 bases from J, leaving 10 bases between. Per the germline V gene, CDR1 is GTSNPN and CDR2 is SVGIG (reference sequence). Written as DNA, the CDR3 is TGTGCCTGGAGTGTGGGAGCGGGCCAGCCCCAGCATTTT. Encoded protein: CAWSVGAGQPQHF. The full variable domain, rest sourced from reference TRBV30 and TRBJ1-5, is SQTIHQWPATLVQPVGSPLSLECTVEGTSNPNLYWYRQAAGRGLQLLFYSVGIGQISSEVPQNLSASRPQDRQFILSSKKLLLSDSGFYLCAWSVGAGQPQHFGDGTRLSIL.

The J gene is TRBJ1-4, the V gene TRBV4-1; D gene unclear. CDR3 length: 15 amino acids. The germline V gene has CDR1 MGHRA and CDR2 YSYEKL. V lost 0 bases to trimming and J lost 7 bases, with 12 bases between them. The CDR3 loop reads CASSQDPTRREKLFF. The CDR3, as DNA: TGCGCCAGCAGCCAAGATCCCACCCGCCGTGAAAAACTGTTTTTT.

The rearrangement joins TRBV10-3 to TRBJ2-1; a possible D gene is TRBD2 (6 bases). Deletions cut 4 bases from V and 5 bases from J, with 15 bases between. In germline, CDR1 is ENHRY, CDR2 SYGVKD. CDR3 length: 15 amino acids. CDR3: CAISVNRETNNEQFF. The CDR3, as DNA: TGTGCCATCAGTGTAAATCGGGAGACGAACAATGAGCAGTTCTTC.